This TCR beta chain was captured by sequencing in a study of PD-1 blockade in classical Hodgkin lymphoma. Overall study findings and caveats: Relapsed/refractory patients reportedly had lower baseline diversity than newly diagnosed patients. Unlike CD8+ TCR diversity, which did not rise significantly by C4D1, CD4+ TCR diversity did. Complete responders possessed baseline diversity comparable to newly diagnosed patients.

A word on this clone: Antigen specificity is unknown.

Documented time point: cycle 4 day 1 (C4D1), after six to seven weeks of nivolumab. Every single patient, without exception, relapsed after autologous stem cell transplantation, and brentuximab vedotin exposure varied. Patients showed best responses of complete response, partial response or progressive disease. The assay was immunoSEQ multiplex PCR, and TCRdb's table has in-frame clones only and misses some. In the table there are roughly 51,000 clones, approximately 76% of which are singletons. V lost 5 bases, J lost 2 bases, and 8 bases stayed unmatched. Germline CDR1 MNHNY, CDR2 SVGAGI (reference sequence). The CDR3 totals 15 residues.

This TCR was recovered from a human donor with classical Hodgkin lymphoma. This sequence joins TRBV6-6 and TRBJ1-2; 7 nucleotides match TRBD1. Sequencing used peripheral blood mononuclear cells (PBMCs), obtained before the fourth cycle of nivolumab. This CDR3 reads CASSTKDRANYGYTF. The DNA for the CDR3 is TGTGCCAGCAGTACCAAAGACAGGGCGAACTATGGCTACACCTTC.